This T cell receptor beta chain emerged from a study of cytomegalovirus exposure and HLA in healthy donors. From germline, CDR1 is SGHTA and CDR2 FQGTGA. The ends lost 5 bases at V and 4 bases at J; junction bases unmatched: 4. The CDR3 length is 13 residues. PCR was performed using 60 Vbeta and 13 Jbeta primers. TCRdb's table, derived via immunoSEQ multiplex PCR, lists solely in-frame clones and lacks some. The sample lists approximately 150,000 clones; more than 80% were seen once. This TCR came from a woman in her twenties or thirties in good health and CMV-seropositive. The sequenced sample was PBMCs. V usage is TRBV7-3 and J usage is TRBJ2-5, with 7 bases aligning to TRBD1. This chain's CDR3 is CASSPGGGETQYF. The DNA for the CDR3 is TGTGCCAGCAGCCCAGGGGGTGGAGAGACCCAGTACTTC.